This T cell receptor (beta chain) was obtained from a study of T cells in Graves' hyperthyroidism and ophthalmopathy. Notes on the study in general: Stable hyperthyroidism was told apart from ophthalmopathy by a model built on 13 V-J features.

This clonotype was counted many times. The antigen is not known. Stability of Graves' hyperthyroidism was defined as absent ophthalmopathy progression within 18 months. V was cut by 8 bases and J by 4 bases, with 17 bases left in between. The CDR3 spans 14 residues. CDR1 and CDR2 from the germline V gene are MNHEY and SMNVEV (reference sequence). TCR beta CDR3 sequences were amplified from RNA transcripts. TCR CDR3 underwent first-round RT-PCR with the HTBI primer set. TCRdb re-called the multiplex PCR reads with MiXCR, one entry per CDR3 protein. The repertoire includes 400,000 to 500,000 distinct CDR3 sequences, around 15% of them detected once, and about a sixth sits in the top ten.

The sequence was obtained from a woman aged 18 to 35 with Graves' hyperthyroidism. Sample: blood. The V and J genes are TRBV27 and TRBJ1-2; D may be TRBD1 (5 bases). The CDR3 region is CASRLLGGSYGYTF. CDR3 nucleotide sequence: TGTGCCAGCCGCTTACTGGGGGGAAGCTATGGCTACACCTTC.